A selection of T cell receptor beta chains follows, all from one sample in a study of blood T cell repertoires in COVID-19. Clones were sequenced by immunoSEQ multiplex PCR, and TCRdb holds only the in-frame ones, with some missing. Found here are some 700,000 clones, just under 90% of them singletons; the top ten hold 0.2% to 0.3%. Material for sequencing was peripheral blood. The receptors shown here come from a woman between 18 and 29 years old with acute or convalescent COVID-19. The CDR3 runs from the conserved cysteine through the conserved F or W. Each record gives: V gene, J gene, clone size, D gene, CDR3 protein, CDR3 DNA. The D gene is left open where the match is weak. Clone size is not always given. Where it is, it says once, few, many or a class for expanded clones.

v_call: TRBV5-1; j_call: TRBJ2-2; clone_size: .; d_call: TRBD2; cdr3_aa: CASSSPGTSGGPNTGELFF; cdr3_nt: TGCGCCAGCAGCAGTCCCGGGACTAGCGGGGGGCCGAACACCGGGGAGCTGTTTTTT
v_call: TRBV19; j_call: TRBJ1-4; clone_size: .; d_call: TRBD1; cdr3_aa: CATTGGFEKLFF; cdr3_nt: TGTGCCACGACAGGGGGCTTTGAAAAACTGTTTTTT
v_call: TRBV7-9; j_call: TRBJ2-1; clone_size: .; d_call: .; cdr3_aa: CASSSLGPGGRSSYNEQFF; cdr3_nt: TGTGCCAGCAGCTCACTAGGGCCAGGGGGGCGCAGCTCCTACAATGAGCAGTTCTTC
v_call: TRBV12-5; j_call: TRBJ2-2; clone_size: .; d_call: .; cdr3_aa: CASGLGGRGEAGELFF; cdr3_nt: TGTGCTAGTGGTTTGGGGGGCAGGGGCGAAGCCGGGGAGCTGTTTTTT
v_call: TRBV5-4; j_call: TRBJ2-2; clone_size: .; d_call: .; cdr3_aa: CASSFAGELFF; cdr3_nt: TGTGCCAGCAGCTTCGCCGGGGAGCTGTTTTTT
v_call: TRBV30; j_call: TRBJ1-2; clone_size: .; d_call: .; cdr3_aa: CAWKGRGFYGYTF; cdr3_nt: TGTGCCTGGAAGGGCAGGGGATTCTATGGCTACACCTTC
v_call: TRBV7-9; j_call: TRBJ2-4; clone_size: .; d_call: TRBD1; cdr3_aa: CASSLVATGDIQYF; cdr3_nt: TGTGCCAGCAGCTTAGTAGCGACAGGGGACATTCAGTACTTC
v_call: TRBV11-2; j_call: TRBJ2-3; clone_size: .; d_call: .; cdr3_aa: CASSPSRGADTQYF; cdr3_nt: TGTGCCAGCAGCCCAAGCAGGGGGGCAGATACGCAGTATTTT
v_call: TRBV10-3; j_call: TRBJ2-3; clone_size: .; d_call: TRBD1; cdr3_aa: CAISKLGTGIGTDTQYF; cdr3_nt: TGTGCCATCAGTAAGCTCGGGACAGGGATAGGGACAGATACGCAGTATTTT
v_call: TRBV12-5; j_call: TRBJ1-1; clone_size: .; d_call: TRBD1; cdr3_aa: CASASGTVNTEAFF; cdr3_nt: TGTGCTAGTGCCTCCGGGACAGTGAACACTGAAGCTTTCTTT
v_call: TRBV19; j_call: TRBJ1-2; clone_size: .; d_call: .; cdr3_aa: CASSRDRRPNYGYTF; cdr3_nt: TGTGCCAGTAGCAGAGACAGAAGACCTAACTATGGCTACACCTTC
v_call: TRBV7-2; j_call: TRBJ2-1; clone_size: .; d_call: TRBD2; cdr3_aa: CASSSSGGSSYNEQFF; cdr3_nt: TGTGCCAGCAGCTCCTCGGGGGGAAGCTCCTACAATGAGCAGTTCTTC
v_call: TRBV5-1; j_call: TRBJ1-2; clone_size: once; d_call: .; cdr3_aa: CASSPGFPANYGYTF; cdr3_nt: TGCGCCAGCAGCCCAGGGTTCCCAGCTAACTATGGCTACACCTTC
v_call: TRBV2; j_call: TRBJ2-7; clone_size: few; d_call: .; cdr3_aa: CASSPAYEQYF; cdr3_nt: TGTGCCAGCAGTCCGGCCTACGAGCAGTACTTC
v_call: TRBV6-5; j_call: TRBJ2-1; clone_size: .; d_call: .; cdr3_aa: CASSRGKDNEQFF; cdr3_nt: TGTGCCAGCAGTAGGGGGAAGGACAATGAGCAGTTCTTC
v_call: TRBV6-5; j_call: TRBJ1-1; clone_size: .; d_call: .; cdr3_aa: CASSLDRLNAEAFF; cdr3_nt: TGTGCCAGCAGCTTGGACAGATTAAACGCTGAAGCTTTCTTT
v_call: TRBV24-1; j_call: TRBJ1-2; clone_size: .; d_call: .; cdr3_aa: CATSDAGNYGYTF; cdr3_nt: TGTGCCACCAGTGATGCAGGGAACTATGGCTACACCTTC
v_call: TRBV3-1/TRBV3-2; j_call: TRBJ1-2; clone_size: .; d_call: TRBD1; cdr3_aa: CASSQVTGDYTF; cdr3_nt: TGTGCCAGCAGCCAGGTGACAGGGGACTACACCTTC
v_call: TRBV13; j_call: TRBJ1-2; clone_size: once; d_call: .; cdr3_aa: CASSFPEVSGYTF; cdr3_nt: TGTGCCAGCAGCTTCCCCGAAGTTAGTGGCTACACCTTC
v_call: TRBV6-6; j_call: TRBJ2-6; clone_size: .; d_call: .; cdr3_aa: CASSYGGFSGANVLTF; cdr3_nt: TGTGCCAGCAGTTACGGCGGCTTCTCTGGGGCCAACGTCCTGACTTTC
v_call: TRBV2; j_call: TRBJ1-3; clone_size: .; d_call: .; cdr3_aa: CADRQVPFSGNTIYF; cdr3_nt: TGTGCCGATCGACAGGTCCCATTCTCTGGAAACACCATATATTTT
v_call: TRBV5-6; j_call: TRBJ1-1; clone_size: .; d_call: .; cdr3_aa: CASSLVVRTGGKAAFF; cdr3_nt: TGTGCCAGCAGCTTGGTTGTACGTACAGGCGGAAAGGCAGCTTTCTTT
v_call: TRBV29-1; j_call: TRBJ2-3; clone_size: .; d_call: .; cdr3_aa: CSVEGHRAGADTQYF; cdr3_nt: TGCAGCGTTGAGGGTCACAGGGCGGGCGCAGATACGCAGTATTTT
v_call: TRBV9; j_call: TRBJ2-7; clone_size: .; d_call: .; cdr3_aa: CASSVGGPVNEQYF; cdr3_nt: TGTGCCAGCAGCGTAGGGGGGCCAGTCAACGAGCAGTACTTC
v_call: TRBV11-3; j_call: TRBJ2-4; clone_size: .; d_call: TRBD1; cdr3_aa: CASSLGQGNIQYF; cdr3_nt: TGTGCCAGCAGCTTGGGACAGGGAAACATTCAGTACTTC
v_call: TRBV7-6; j_call: TRBJ1-2; clone_size: few; d_call: TRBD1; cdr3_aa: CASSFHRDRVYGIDYGYTF; cdr3_nt: TGTGCCAGCAGCTTCCACCGGGACAGGGTCTACGGCATCGACTATGGCTACACCTTC
v_call: TRBV9; j_call: TRBJ1-1; clone_size: .; d_call: .; cdr3_aa: CASSLTKNTEAFF; cdr3_nt: TGTGCCAGCAGCCTGACTAAGAACACTGAAGCTTTCTTT
v_call: TRBV7-9; j_call: TRBJ1-2; clone_size: .; d_call: TRBD1; cdr3_aa: CASSRRDRRYGYTF; cdr3_nt: TGTGCCAGCAGCCGCCGGGACAGAAGGTATGGCTACACCTTC
v_call: TRBV19; j_call: TRBJ1-5; clone_size: .; d_call: .; cdr3_aa: CACGGIGQPQHF; cdr3_nt: TGTGCCTGCGGGGGGATTGGGCAGCCCCAGCATTTT
v_call: TRBV6-5; j_call: TRBJ2-2; clone_size: .; d_call: .; cdr3_aa: CATLGGCTGELFF; cdr3_nt: TGTGCCACCCTAGGGGGATGCACCGGGGAGCTGTTTTTT
v_call: TRBV3-1/TRBV3-2; j_call: TRBJ2-1; clone_size: .; d_call: TRBD2; cdr3_aa: CASSQDMGEGSYNEQFF; cdr3_nt: TGTGCCAGCAGCCAAGATATGGGGGAGGGGTCCTACAATGAGCAGTTCTTC
v_call: TRBV2; j_call: TRBJ2-3; clone_size: .; d_call: .; cdr3_aa: CASSESSSTDTQYF; cdr3_nt: TGTGCCAGCAGTGAGTCTAGCTCCACAGATACGCAGTATTTT
v_call: TRBV5-4; j_call: TRBJ2-2; clone_size: .; d_call: .; cdr3_aa: CASSPDAAGELFF; cdr3_nt: TGTGCCAGCAGCCCCGACGCGGCCGGGGAGCTGTTTTTT
v_call: TRBV9; j_call: TRBJ2-5; clone_size: .; d_call: TRBD2; cdr3_aa: CASSGAGVGLETQYF; cdr3_nt: TGTGCCAGCAGCGGAGCGGGGGTAGGGTTGGAGACCCAGTACTTC
v_call: TRBV29-1; j_call: TRBJ1-2; clone_size: .; d_call: TRBD1; cdr3_aa: CSVGIGTGKAGYGYTF; cdr3_nt: TGCAGCGTTGGAATAGGGACAGGAAAGGCGGGCTATGGCTACACCTTC
v_call: TRBV4-1; j_call: TRBJ1-2; clone_size: .; d_call: .; cdr3_aa: CASTSTAQVVGYTF; cdr3_nt: TGCGCCAGCACCTCCACCGCCCAGGTGGTTGGCTACACCTTC
v_call: TRBV12-5; j_call: TRBJ1-3; clone_size: once; d_call: TRBD1; cdr3_aa: CASGPGTAGNTIYF; cdr3_nt: TGTGCTAGTGGTCCCGGGACAGCTGGAAACACCATATATTTT
v_call: TRBV7-9; j_call: TRBJ1-1; clone_size: once; d_call: .; cdr3_aa: CASSQIVAVSEAFF; cdr3_nt: TGTGCCAGCAGCCAGATAGTAGCAGTTAGTGAAGCTTTCTTT
v_call: TRBV4-3; j_call: TRBJ1-4; clone_size: .; d_call: TRBD1; cdr3_aa: CASSQEMGRTGGKLFF; cdr3_nt: TGCGCCAGCAGCCAAGAAATGGGCAGGACAGGCGGAAAACTGTTTTTT
v_call: TRBV2; j_call: TRBJ2-7; clone_size: .; d_call: TRBD2; cdr3_aa: CASSETSGEAREQYF; cdr3_nt: TGTGCCAGCAGTGAGACTAGCGGGGAAGCAAGGGAGCAGTACTTC
v_call: TRBV3-1/TRBV3-2; j_call: TRBJ1-2; clone_size: .; d_call: .; cdr3_aa: CASSQDPSYGYTF; cdr3_nt: TGTGCCAGCAGCCAAGATCCGAGCTATGGCTACACCTTC
v_call: TRBV5-1; j_call: TRBJ1-3; clone_size: .; d_call: TRBD1; cdr3_aa: CASSSGGDRAGNTIYF; cdr3_nt: TGCGCCAGCAGCTCCGGGGGGGACAGGGCTGGAAACACCATATATTTT
v_call: TRBV10-3; j_call: TRBJ1-6; clone_size: few; d_call: .; cdr3_aa: CAISDPGSNSPLHF; cdr3_nt: TGTGCCATCAGTGACCCGGGGTCTAATTCACCCCTCCACTTT
v_call: TRBV3-1/TRBV3-2; j_call: TRBJ2-3; clone_size: .; d_call: TRBD2; cdr3_aa: CASSPLSGGFSTDTQYF; cdr3_nt: TGTGCCAGCAGCCCCCTCAGCGGGGGCTTTAGCACAGATACGCAGTATTTT
v_call: TRBV3-1/TRBV3-2; j_call: TRBJ1-1; clone_size: .; d_call: .; cdr3_aa: CASSTRQRTEAFF; cdr3_nt: TGTGCCAGCAGCACCCGACAGCGCACTGAAGCTTTCTTT
v_call: TRBV11-2; j_call: TRBJ2-1; clone_size: .; d_call: .; cdr3_aa: CASSLGVLDEQFF; cdr3_nt: TGTGCCAGCAGCTTAGGAGTATTGGATGAGCAGTTCTTC
v_call: TRBV21-1; j_call: TRBJ1-1; clone_size: .; d_call: .; cdr3_aa: CASQRGGGGVITEAFF; cdr3_nt: TGTGCCAGCCAAAGAGGTGGGGGGGGCGTAATCACTGAAGCTTTCTTT
v_call: TRBV14; j_call: TRBJ1-2; clone_size: .; d_call: .; cdr3_aa: CASSQDPGDAYGYTF; cdr3_nt: TGTGCCAGCAGCCAAGACCCGGGAGATGCCTATGGCTACACCTTC
v_call: TRBV7-9; j_call: TRBJ2-1; clone_size: .; d_call: .; cdr3_aa: CASSFRSGKNEQFF; cdr3_nt: TGTGCCAGCAGCTTTAGGTCGGGGAAGAATGAGCAGTTCTTC
v_call: TRBV7-8; j_call: TRBJ1-6; clone_size: .; d_call: TRBD1; cdr3_aa: CASSQSGTGINSPLHF; cdr3_nt: TGTGCCAGCAGCCAATCCGGGACAGGGATAAATTCACCCCTCCACTTT
v_call: TRBV28; j_call: TRBJ2-1; clone_size: .; d_call: TRBD2; cdr3_aa: CASSLRFWRGGYNEQFF; cdr3_nt: TGTGCCAGCAGTTTGCGCTTTTGGCGGGGGGGATACAATGAGCAGTTCTTC
v_call: TRBV15; j_call: TRBJ1-4; clone_size: .; d_call: .; cdr3_aa: CATSRQSTNEKLFF; cdr3_nt: TGTGCCACCAGCAGGCAGTCAACTAATGAAAAACTGTTTTTT
v_call: TRBV7-6; j_call: TRBJ1-6; clone_size: few; d_call: .; cdr3_aa: CASSLAFQDGGAGSPLHF; cdr3_nt: TGTGCCAGCAGCTTAGCCTTTCAGGACGGAGGGGCCGGTTCACCCCTCCACTTT